One and the same sample provided the 16 T cell receptor beta chains below, sequenced in a study of cytomegalovirus exposure and HLA in healthy donors. The PCR made use of 60 Vbeta and 13 Jbeta primers. Data came from immunoSEQ multiplex PCR; TCRdb stores just in-frame clones and leaves some out. The sample records approximately 150,000 clones, roughly 76% being singletons. The sequencing sample was made of PBMCs. The receptors were gathered from a woman aged 25-40 years in good health and CMV-seronegative.

The V and J genes are TRBV19 and TRBJ2-2, with D perhaps matching TRBD2 (5 bases). CDR1 and CDR2 (germline): LNHDA, SQIVND (reference sequence). This CDR3 region has 15 residues. V lost 3 bases, J lost 1 base, and 9 bases lay in between. This CDR3 reads CASSIAGRNTGELFF. DNA of the CDR3: TGTGCCAGTAGTATCGCGGGTCGGAACACCGGGGAGCTGTTTTTT.

The chain carries TRBV29-1 and TRBJ2-5; unclear D gene. The CDR3 has 15 amino acids. Germline V gene lookup returns CDR1 SQVTM and CDR2 ANQGSEA. The V end lost 6 bases, the J end lost 5 bases, and 22 bases lay between the germline ends. CDR3 nucleotides: TGCAGCGTAGATATACCGACGACAAGTGGGGAGACCCAGTACTTC. It specifies CSVDIPTTSGETQYF. The variable domain in full, with the rest retrieved from reference TRBV29-1 and TRBJ2-5, is SAVISQKPSRDICQRGTSLTIQCQVDSQVTMMFWYRQQPGQSLTLIATANQGSEATYESGFVIDKFPISRPNLTFSTLTVSNMSPEDSSIYLCSVDIPTTSGETQYFGPGTRLLVL.

The rearrangement joins TRBV10-1 to TRBJ2-3, with D possibly TRBD2 on 5 matching bases. Germline CDR1 reads WNHNN; CDR2 reads SYGVQD (reference sequence). The V gene lost 10 bases and the J gene lost 7 bases, with 24 bases spanning the gap. This CDR3 region has 15 residues. In DNA, the CDR3 is TGCGCCACAGCAGAGGGCCAGGAGTTACGGAATACGCAGTATTTT. This encodes CATAEGQELRNTQYF.

The V and J genes are TRBV28 and TRBJ2-5; D remains ambiguous. Per the germline V gene, CDR1 is MDHEN and CDR2 is SYDVKM. Trimming shortened V by 1 base and J by 3 bases, and 9 bases separated the two germline ends. The length of the CDR3 is 14 residues. CDR3 bases: TGTGCCAGCAGTTTATTTCAGGCCAAAGAGACCCAGTACTTC. It translates to CASSLFQAKETQYF.

The rearrangement links TRBV4-1 to TRBJ1-2; TRBD1 matches at 8 bases. Germline V gene sequence: CDR1 MGHRA, CDR2 YSYEKL. The CDR3 has 16 residues. Trimming took 0 bases from V and 3 from J; bases not matched to a gene: 6. As DNA, the CDR3 is TGCGCCAGCAGCCAAGATCTGGCAGGGGGCTACTATGGCTACACCTTC. It is translated as CASSQDLAGGYYGYTF.

This clone has just a few counts. V gene TRBV6-1 combines with J gene TRBJ1-5, with a tentative D call TRBD1 (6 bases). There are 13 residues in the CDR3. Trimming removed 6 bases from V and 5 bases from J, with 11 bases in between. The germline V gene encodes CDR1 MNHNS and CDR2 SASEGT. The CDR3 spells CASRGQIDQPQHF. CDR3 DNA: TGTGCCAGCAGGGGACAAATCGATCAGCCCCAGCATTTT.

The chain couples TRBV7-2 to TRBJ1-1; D is possibly TRBD1 (6 bases). Trimming cost V 1 base and J 4 bases, with 10 bases left between them. This CDR3 comprises 14 residues. Germline lookup yields CDR1 SGHTA and CDR2 FQGNSA. CDR3 amino acids: CASSLGAGATEAFF. The DNA for the CDR3 is TGTGCCAGCAGCTTAGGGGCAGGGGCCACTGAAGCTTTCTTT.

The rearrangement joins TRBV28 to TRBJ2-7, with 14 positions matching TRBD2. This CDR3 region has 19 residues. Germline loops: CDR1 MDHEN, CDR2 SYDVKM. Trimming removed 3 bases from V and 2 bases from J; junction bases left unmatched: 12. This CDR3 reads CASSFGLPGLAGAAYEQYF. The CDR3 nucleotides read TGTGCCAGCAGTTTTGGGTTACCGGGACTAGCGGGAGCAGCCTACGAGCAGTACTTC.

The CDR3 loop is CASRGGQGATNEKLFF. The CDR3, as DNA: TGTGCCAGCAGGGGGGGACAGGGGGCAACTAATGAAAAACTGTTTTTT. The chain recombines TRBV2 with TRBJ1-4; 11 nucleotides agree with TRBD1. V lost 6 bases and J lost 0; bases outside the gene matches: 3. The CDR3 has 16 amino acids. CDR1 SNHLY and CDR2 FYNNEI come from the germline V gene.

V and J are TRBV19 and TRBJ2-1, with a possible D match to TRBD1 (6 bases). The V end lost 7 bases, the J end lost 6 bases, and 31 bases lay between the germline ends. The CDR3 covers 19 residues. The germline V gene encodes CDR1 LNHDA and CDR2 SQIVND (reference sequence). The CDR3 nucleotides read TGTGCCAGTATGTCCCTTTTCGGGACACTTAAGGGAAGCGGCAATGAGCAGTTCTTC. Its translation is CASMSLFGTLKGSGNEQFF.

The V gene is TRBV2, the J gene TRBJ2-7, with a tentative D call TRBD1 (5 bases). Germline V gene data show CDR1 as SNHLY and CDR2 as FYNNEI. This CDR3 contains 14 residues. V lost 5 bases and J lost 0, with 11 bases in between. CDR3 in DNA: TGTGCCAGCAGTTATTTGACAGACTCCTACGAGCAGTACTTC. Protein: CASSYLTDSYEQYF.

V gene TRBV19 combines with J gene TRBJ2-7, with a weak D call TRBD1 (6 bases). Trimming shortened V by 1 base and J by 2 bases, and 12 bases separated the two germline ends. From germline, CDR1 is LNHDA and CDR2 SQIVND (reference sequence). The CDR3 covers 15 residues. In DNA, the CDR3 is TGTGCCAGTAGTATAGGCGAGGGACACCCCTACGAGCAGTACTTC. It codes for CASSIGEGHPYEQYF.

As concerns this clone: The same CDR3 is also encoded by other DNA sequences in this sample. CDR3 in DNA: TGTGCCAGCAGTTTGACAGGGAATCAGCCCCAGCATTTT. Translating it yields CASSLTGNQPQHF. The J gene is TRBJ1-5, the V gene TRBV27, with 7 bases lining up with TRBD1. J gave up 4 bases and V 3 bases, and 0 bases lay outside the gene matches. The germline CDR1 and CDR2 sequences are MNHEY and SMNVEV (reference sequence). The CDR3 runs to 13 residues.

This chain uses TRBV18 with TRBJ2-2, with D perhaps matching TRBD2 (5 bases). V dropped 3 bases and J dropped 5 bases, with 13 bases sitting between them. Germline CDR1 KGHSH, CDR2 LQKENI. The CDR3 has 15 amino acids. The CDR3: CASSPKGWETGELFF. CDR3 nucleotide sequence: TGTGCCAGCTCACCGAAAGGGTGGGAGACCGGGGAGCTGTTTTTT.

The chain has TRBV27 and TRBJ1-1; 7 nucleotides agree with TRBD1. Germline V lookup: CDR1 MNHEY, CDR2 SMNVEV (reference sequence). The trim removed 5 bases at V and 5 bases at J, leaving 11 bases unmatched. CDR3 size: 15 residues. As DNA, the CDR3 is TGTGCCAGCAGTCCACCCGACAGGGTCGGAACTGAAGCTTTCTTT. This gives the protein CASSPPDRVGTEAFF.

Only a few counts were recorded for this clone. The gene calls are TRBV5-6 and TRBJ2-6; D not certain. Germline-derived CDR1 and CDR2 are SGHDT and YYEEEE. Trimming removed 1 base at V and 1 base at J, with 3 bases between. CDR3 size: 14 residues. The CDR3 loop is CASSLLSGANVLTF. The DNA for the CDR3 is TGTGCCAGCAGCTTGCTTTCTGGGGCCAACGTCCTGACTTTC. The whole variable domain, remainder taken from reference TRBV5-6 and TRBJ2-6, is DAGVTQSPTHLIKTRGQQVTLRCSPKSGHDTVSWYQQALGQGPQFIFQYYEEEERQRGNFPDRFSGHQFPNYSSELNVNALLLGDSALYLCASSLLSGANVLTFGAGSRLTVL.